A selection of T cell receptor beta chains follows, all from one sample in a study of STAT5B mutations in CD4+ large granular lymphocyte leukemia. The table came from immunoSEQ multiplex PCR; TCRdb's copy has only in-frame clones and leaves some out. Of nearly 35,000 clones listed, 87% are singletons. Material for sequencing was CD4+ T cells from blood buffy coats. These receptors were collected from a human donor in good health. Each CDR3 is given with its conserved first and last residue. The D gene is left open where the match is weak. Only part of the rows carry a size: once, few, many, or a class if the clone is expanded.

d_call	v_call	clone_size	j_call	cdr3_nt	cdr3_aa
NA	TRBV7-9	NA	TRBJ2-3	TGTGCCAGCAGCTTGTCTAGCACAGATACGCAGTATTTT	CASSLSSTDTQYF
TRBD1	TRBV7-2	NA	TRBJ2-1	TGTGCCAGCAGCTTCGACCCCGGGACAGGTAGCTCCTACAATGAGCAGTTCTTC	CASSFDPGTGSSYNEQFF
NA	TRBV6-5	NA	TRBJ1-5	TGTGCCAGCAGTTATGGTGCGAATCAGCCCCAGCATTTT	CASSYGANQPQHF
NA	TRBV2	once	TRBJ2-2	TGTGCCAGCAGTGGACGGACCCCTACCGGGGAGCTGTTTTTT	CASSGRTPTGELFF
TRBD2	TRBV9	NA	TRBJ2-2	TGTGCCAGCAGCCCGAGACTAGCGCCTTCGAACACCGGGGAGCTGTTTTTT	CASSPRLAPSNTGELFF
NA	TRBV7-2	NA	TRBJ2-4	TGTGCCAGCAGCTTAGGACGCCCCGACCAAGGGAATCAGTACTTC	CASSLGRPDQGNQYF
NA	TRBV6-5	NA	TRBJ1-1	TGTGCCAGCAGGGGAACAGGGATTGACACTGAAGCTTTCTTT	CASRGTGIDTEAFF
TRBD2	TRBV4-2	NA	TRBJ2-1	TGTGCCAGCAGCCAAGAACTACGACTAGCGGACCCCAATGAGCAGTTCTTC	CASSQELRLADPNEQFF
TRBD2	TRBV5-1	NA	TRBJ2-7	TGCGCCAGCAGCCTTTTAGCGGGACCCTCCTACGAGCAGTACTTC	CASSLLAGPSYEQYF
NA	TRBV2	NA	TRBJ2-5	TGTGCCAGCAGGGGACCGGGACTCAACCCACTAGATGCCCAGTACTTC	CASRGPGLNPLDAQYF
TRBD1	TRBV5-1	once	TRBJ1-1	TGCGCCAGCAGCTTCAGGGGGCAAAGCACTGAAGCTTTCTTT	CASSFRGQSTEAFF
TRBD2	TRBV28	NA	TRBJ2-2	TGTGCCAGCAGTTCGGGACTAGCGGACACCGGGGAGCTGTTTTTT	CASSSGLADTGELFF
NA	TRBV27	NA	TRBJ1-5	TGTGCCAGCAGTTTATATCCACCCCAGGGCAATCAGCCCCAGCATTTT	CASSLYPPQGNQPQHF
TRBD1	TRBV23-1	NA	TRBJ2-2	TGCGCCAGCAGTCAATCCGAGCCAGGGGGCGACACCGGGGAGCTGTTTTTT	CASSQSEPGGDTGELFF
NA	TRBV19	NA	TRBJ1-1	TGTGCCAGTAGTCCGGGGGAATGGAACACTGAAGCTTTCTTT	CASSPGEWNTEAFF
TRBD2	TRBV2	NA	TRBJ2-2	TGTGCCAGCAACGGACTAGCGGGAGGGACCGGGGAGCTGTTTTTT	CASNGLAGGTGELFF
NA	TRBV10-2	NA	TRBJ1-2	TGCGCCAGCAGTGAGTTCCTACAGGGAGGCTATGGCTACACCTTC	CASSEFLQGGYGYTF
TRBD2	TRBV5-5	NA	TRBJ2-5	TGTGCCAGCAGCTTGGGGGGAGGGGTTTTTTTGACAGAGACCCAGTACTTC	CASSLGGGVFLTETQYF
NA	TRBV7-9	NA	TRBJ1-2	TGTGCCAGCAGCCCGGGACTGCTGATGGAGGATCTCTATGGCTACACCTTC	CASSPGLLMEDLYGYTF
NA	TRBV27	NA	TRBJ2-1	TGTGCCAGCAGTTTAGAGCGGAGACCCTACAATGAGCAGTTCTTC	CASSLERRPYNEQFF
NA	TRBV15	few	TRBJ2-1	TGTGCCACCAGCAAACCCTCGGACGGGATAGGCAATGAGCAGTTCTTC	CATSKPSDGIGNEQFF
TRBD1	TRBV18	NA	TRBJ1-5	TGTGCCAGCTCACCACGCAGGGGGGAGAGAGGCAATCAGCCCCAGCATTTT	CASSPRRGERGNQPQHF
NA	TRBV28	NA	TRBJ2-7	TGTGCCAGCAGTTTATTAAACGGCTACGAGCAGTACTTC	CASSLLNGYEQYF